The 4 T cell receptor beta chains in this list originate from one sample, sequenced in a study of blood T cell repertoires in COVID-19. The data were produced by immunoSEQ multiplex PCR, yet TCRdb's version contains in-frame clones alone and is incomplete. Found here are about 160,000 clones, 85% of them singletons; the top ten hold 3.3%. The sequenced sample was peripheral blood. Receptors were obtained from a human donor with acute or convalescent COVID-19. The donor label of this sample is uncertain.

J is TRBJ1-1 and V is TRBV25-1, with 9 bases fitting TRBD1. The germline CDR1 and CDR2 sequences are MGHDK and SYGVNS. This CDR3 has 15 residues. The ends lost 6 bases at V and 6 bases at J; junction bases unmatched: 11. The CDR3 region has the DNA TGTGCCAGCAGGGGGGACAGGGCTTTTCACGCTGAAGCTTTCTTT. Its protein product is CASRGDRAFHAEAFF. Supplemented by reference TRBV25-1 and TRBJ1-1, the full variable domain reads EADIYQTPRYLVIGTGKKITLECSQTMGHDKMYWYQQDPGMELHLIHYSYGVNSTEKGDLSSESTVSRIRTEHFPLTLESARPSHTSQYLCASRGDRAFHAEAFFGQGTRLTVV.

The rearrangement links TRBV6-5 to TRBJ1-3; D ambiguous. The germline V and J ends were trimmed by 3 bases and 3 bases, with 12 bases remaining between them. The germline gives CDR1 MNHEY, CDR2 SVGAGI. This CDR3 region has 15 residues. In DNA form, the CDR3 reads TGTGCCAGCAGTTATGGCGGGGTCGGTGGAAACACCATATATTTT. Protein product: CASSYGGVGGNTIYF.

The V gene is TRBV3-1 (or the pseudogene TRBV3-2), the J gene TRBJ2-1, with 8 bases aligning to TRBD1. Unmatched junction bases numbered 8, after V lost 0 bases and J lost 7 bases. The CDR3 is 16 residues long. Looked up from germline, CDR1 is LGHDT and CDR2 is YNNKEL (reference sequence). The CDR3 DNA is TGTGCCAGCAGCCAAGAGCGTGACAGGGGATGGAATGAGCAGTTCTTC. This translates into CASSQERDRGWNEQFF.

This chain uses TRBV7-9 with TRBJ1-2; D is perhaps TRBD1 (5 bases). The germline V gene has CDR1 SEHNR and CDR2 FQNEAQ (reference sequence). The V end lost 0 bases, the J end lost 2 bases, and 7 bases lay between the germline ends. This CDR3 is built from 14 residues. For the CDR3, the DNA is TGTGCCAGCAGCTTAGCGCGGGGGAACTATGGCTACACCTTC. This encodes CASSLARGNYGYTF.